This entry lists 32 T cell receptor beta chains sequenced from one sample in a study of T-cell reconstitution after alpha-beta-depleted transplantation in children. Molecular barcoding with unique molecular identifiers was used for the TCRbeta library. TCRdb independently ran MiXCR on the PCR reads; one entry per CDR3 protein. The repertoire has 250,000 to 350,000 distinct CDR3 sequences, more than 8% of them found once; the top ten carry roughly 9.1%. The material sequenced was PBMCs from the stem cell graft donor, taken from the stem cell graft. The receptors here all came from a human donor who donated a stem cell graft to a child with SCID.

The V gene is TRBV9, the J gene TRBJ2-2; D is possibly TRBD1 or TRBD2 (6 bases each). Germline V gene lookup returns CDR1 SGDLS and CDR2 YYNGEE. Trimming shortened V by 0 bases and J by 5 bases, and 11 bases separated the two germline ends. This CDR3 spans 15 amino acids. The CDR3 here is CASSVGGAGTGELFF. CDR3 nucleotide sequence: TGTGCCAGCAGCGTAGGGGGGGCCGGGACCGGGGAGCTGTTTTTT.

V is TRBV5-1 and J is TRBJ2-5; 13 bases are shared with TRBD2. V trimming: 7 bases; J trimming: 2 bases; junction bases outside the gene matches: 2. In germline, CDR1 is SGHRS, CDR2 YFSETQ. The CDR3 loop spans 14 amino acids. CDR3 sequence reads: CASGTSGTQETQYF. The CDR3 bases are TGCGCCAGCGGGACTAGCGGGACACAAGAGACCCAGTACTTC.

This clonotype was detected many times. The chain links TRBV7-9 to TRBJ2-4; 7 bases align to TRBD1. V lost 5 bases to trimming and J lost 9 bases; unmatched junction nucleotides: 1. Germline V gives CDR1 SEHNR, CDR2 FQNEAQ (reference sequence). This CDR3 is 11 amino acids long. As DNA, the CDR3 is TGTGCCAGCAGCCCAGGGGGCATTCAGTACTTC. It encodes CASSPGGIQYF.

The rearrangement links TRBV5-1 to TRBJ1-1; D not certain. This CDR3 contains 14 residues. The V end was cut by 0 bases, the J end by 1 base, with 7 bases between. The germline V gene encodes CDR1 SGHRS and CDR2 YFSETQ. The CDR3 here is CASSLDTTNTEAFF. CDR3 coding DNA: TGCGCCAGCAGCTTGGACACTACGAACACTGAAGCTTTCTTT.

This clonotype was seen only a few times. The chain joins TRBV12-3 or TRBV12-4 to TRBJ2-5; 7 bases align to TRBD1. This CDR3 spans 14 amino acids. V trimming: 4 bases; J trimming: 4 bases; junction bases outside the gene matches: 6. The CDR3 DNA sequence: TGTGCCAGCAGTTCCCAAGGGGGCGCAGAGACCCAGTACTTC. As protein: CASSSQGGAETQYF.

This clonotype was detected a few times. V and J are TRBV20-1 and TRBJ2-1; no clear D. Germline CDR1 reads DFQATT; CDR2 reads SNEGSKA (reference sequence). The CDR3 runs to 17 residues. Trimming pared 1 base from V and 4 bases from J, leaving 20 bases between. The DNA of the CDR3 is TGCAGTGCTAGAGGTCCTTCCCCCCACGGCCAGTACAATGAGCAGTTCTTC. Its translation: CSARGPSPHGQYNEQFF.

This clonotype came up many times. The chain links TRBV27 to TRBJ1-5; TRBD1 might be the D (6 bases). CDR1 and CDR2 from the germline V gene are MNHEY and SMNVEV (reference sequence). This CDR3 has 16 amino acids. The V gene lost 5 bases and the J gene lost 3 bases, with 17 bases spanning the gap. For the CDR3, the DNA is TGTGCCAGCAGTCCATCCTGGGACACTCCCAATCAGCCCCAGCATTTT. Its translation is CASSPSWDTPNQPQHF.

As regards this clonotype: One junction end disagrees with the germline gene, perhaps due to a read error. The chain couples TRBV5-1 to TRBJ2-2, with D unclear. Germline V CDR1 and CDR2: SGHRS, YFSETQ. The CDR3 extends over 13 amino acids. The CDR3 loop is CASFTENTRELFF. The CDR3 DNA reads TGCGCCAGTTTTACGGAGAACACCCGGGAGCTGTTTTTT. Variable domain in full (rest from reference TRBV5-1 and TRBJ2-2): KAGVTQTPRYLIKTRGQQVTLSCSPISGHRSVSWYQQTPGQGLQFLFEYFSETQRNKGNFPGRFSGRQFSNSRSEMNVSTLELGDSALYLCASFTENTRELFFGEGSRLTVL.

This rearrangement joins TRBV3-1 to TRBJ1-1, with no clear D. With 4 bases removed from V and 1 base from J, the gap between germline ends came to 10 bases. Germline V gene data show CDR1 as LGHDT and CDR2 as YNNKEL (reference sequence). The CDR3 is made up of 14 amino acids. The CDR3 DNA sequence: TGTGCCAGCAGCCGTTCGGGCAAGAACACTGAAGCTTTCTTT. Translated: CASSRSGKNTEAFF.

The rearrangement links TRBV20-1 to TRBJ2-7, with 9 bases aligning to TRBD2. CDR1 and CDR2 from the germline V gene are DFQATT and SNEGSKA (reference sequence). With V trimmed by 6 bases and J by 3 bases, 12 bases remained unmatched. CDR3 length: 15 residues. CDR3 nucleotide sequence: TGCAGTGCCGACCAGGTAGCGGGGGCCTTCTACGAGCAGTACTTC. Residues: CSADQVAGAFYEQYF.

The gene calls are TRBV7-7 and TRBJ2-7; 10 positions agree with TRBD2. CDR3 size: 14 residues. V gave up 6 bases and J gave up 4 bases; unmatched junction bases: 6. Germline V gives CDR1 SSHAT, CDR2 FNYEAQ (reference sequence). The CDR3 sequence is CASSVAGGEYEQYF. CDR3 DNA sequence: TGTGCCAGCAGTGTAGCGGGGGGCGAGTACGAGCAGTACTTC.

The CDR3 loop reads CATWDRSYEQYF. For the CDR3, the DNA is TGTGCCACGTGGGACAGATCCTACGAGCAGTACTTC. The genes are TRBV10-3 and TRBJ2-7; TRBD1 matches at 7 bases. Unmatched junction bases numbered 4, after V lost 10 bases and J lost 1 base. Germline V gene sequence: CDR1 ENHRY, CDR2 SYGVKD. The CDR3 runs to 12 residues.

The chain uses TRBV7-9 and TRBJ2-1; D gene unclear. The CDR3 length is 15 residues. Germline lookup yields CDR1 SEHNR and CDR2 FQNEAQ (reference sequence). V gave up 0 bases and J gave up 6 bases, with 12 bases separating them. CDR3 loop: CASSLAGLHSNEQFF. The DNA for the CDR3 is TGTGCCAGCAGCTTAGCAGGGCTCCACAGCAATGAGCAGTTCTTC.

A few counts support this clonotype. The CDR3 bases are TGCAGCGTTGGGGTCTGGACAGGGAGTTCCTACGAGCAGTACTTC. Residues: CSVGVWTGSSYEQYF. The rearrangement links TRBV29-1 to TRBJ2-7, with 8 bases lining up with TRBD1. This CDR3 comprises 15 residues. V gave up 4 bases and J gave up 1 base; unmatched junction bases: 9. Germline CDR1 is SQVTM and CDR2 is ANQGSEA.

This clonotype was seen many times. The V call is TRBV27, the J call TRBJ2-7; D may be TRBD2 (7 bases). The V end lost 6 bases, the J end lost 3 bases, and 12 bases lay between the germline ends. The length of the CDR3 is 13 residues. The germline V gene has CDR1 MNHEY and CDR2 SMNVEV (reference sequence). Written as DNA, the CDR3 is TGTGCCAGCAGAGGGGGGGGGTACTACGAGCAGTACTTC. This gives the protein CASRGGGYYEQYF.

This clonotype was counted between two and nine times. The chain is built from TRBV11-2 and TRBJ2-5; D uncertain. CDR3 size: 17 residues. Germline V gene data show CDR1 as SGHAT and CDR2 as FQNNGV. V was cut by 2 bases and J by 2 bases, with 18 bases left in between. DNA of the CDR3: TGTGCCAGCAGCTTACTATACCACGGGCAGGCGCAAGAGACCCAGTACTTC. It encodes CASSLLYHGQAQETQYF.

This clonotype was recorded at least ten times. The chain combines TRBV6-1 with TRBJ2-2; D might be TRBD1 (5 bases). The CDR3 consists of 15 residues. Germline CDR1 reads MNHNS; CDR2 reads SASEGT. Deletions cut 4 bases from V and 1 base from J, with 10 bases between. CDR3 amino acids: CASSGLTVNTGELFF. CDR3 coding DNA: TGTGCCAGCAGTGGATTGACAGTGAACACCGGGGAGCTGTTTTTT.

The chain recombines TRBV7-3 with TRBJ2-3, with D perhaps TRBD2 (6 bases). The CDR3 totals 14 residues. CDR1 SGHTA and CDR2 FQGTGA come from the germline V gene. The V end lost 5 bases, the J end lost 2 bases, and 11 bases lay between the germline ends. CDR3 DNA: TGTGCCAGCAGCACCTCTAGCGACACAGATACGCAGTATTTT. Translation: CASSTSSDTDTQYF. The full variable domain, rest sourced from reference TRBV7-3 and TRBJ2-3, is GAGVSQTPSNKVTEKGKYVELRCDPISGHTALYWYRQSLGQGPEFLIYFQGTGAADDSGLPNDRFFAVRPEGSVSTLKIQRTERGDSAVYLCASSTSSDTDTQYFGPGTRLTVL.

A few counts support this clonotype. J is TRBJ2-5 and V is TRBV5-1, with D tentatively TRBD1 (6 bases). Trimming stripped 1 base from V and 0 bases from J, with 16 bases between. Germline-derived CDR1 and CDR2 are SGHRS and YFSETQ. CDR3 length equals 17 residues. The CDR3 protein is CASSLQARDTYQETQYF. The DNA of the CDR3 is TGCGCCAGCAGCTTGCAGGCCCGGGACACCTACCAAGAGACCCAGTACTTC. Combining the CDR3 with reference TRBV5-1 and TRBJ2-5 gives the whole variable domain KAGVTQTPRYLIKTRGQQVTLSCSPISGHRSVSWYQQTPGQGLQFLFEYFSETQRNKGNFPGRFSGRQFSNSRSEMNVSTLELGDSALYLCASSLQARDTYQETQYFGPGTRLLVL.

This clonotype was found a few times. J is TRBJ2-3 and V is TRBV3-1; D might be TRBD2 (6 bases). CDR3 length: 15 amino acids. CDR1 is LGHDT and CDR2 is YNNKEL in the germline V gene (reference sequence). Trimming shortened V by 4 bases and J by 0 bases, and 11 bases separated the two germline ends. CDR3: CASSRGVISTDTQYF. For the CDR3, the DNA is TGTGCCAGCAGCCGGGGGGTTATAAGCACAGATACGCAGTATTTT.

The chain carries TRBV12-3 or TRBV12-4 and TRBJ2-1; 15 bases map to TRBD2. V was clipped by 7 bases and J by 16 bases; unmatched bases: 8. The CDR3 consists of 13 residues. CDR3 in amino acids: CASTPGLAGGGFF. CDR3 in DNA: TGTGCCAGCACCCCGGGACTAGCGGGGGGTGGCTTCTTC.

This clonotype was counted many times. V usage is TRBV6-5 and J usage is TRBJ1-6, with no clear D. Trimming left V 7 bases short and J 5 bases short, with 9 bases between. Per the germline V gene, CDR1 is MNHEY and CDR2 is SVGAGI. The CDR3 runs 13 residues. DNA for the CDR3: TGTGCCAGCAACAACCGGGATAATTCACCCCTCCACTTT. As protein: CASNNRDNSPLHF.

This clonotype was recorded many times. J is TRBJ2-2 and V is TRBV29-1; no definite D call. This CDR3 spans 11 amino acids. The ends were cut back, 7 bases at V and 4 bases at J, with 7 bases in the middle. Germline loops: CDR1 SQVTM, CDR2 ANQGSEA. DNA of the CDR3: TGCAGCGCCTGGGGCACCGGGGAGCTGTTTTTT. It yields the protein CSAWGTGELFF.

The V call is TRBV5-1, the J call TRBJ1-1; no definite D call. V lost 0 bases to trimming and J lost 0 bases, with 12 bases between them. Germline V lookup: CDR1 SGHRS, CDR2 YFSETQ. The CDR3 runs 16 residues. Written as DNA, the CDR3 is TGCGCCAGCAGCTTGGGGGAGGCATCCATGAACACTGAAGCTTTCTTT. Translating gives CASSLGEASMNTEAFF.

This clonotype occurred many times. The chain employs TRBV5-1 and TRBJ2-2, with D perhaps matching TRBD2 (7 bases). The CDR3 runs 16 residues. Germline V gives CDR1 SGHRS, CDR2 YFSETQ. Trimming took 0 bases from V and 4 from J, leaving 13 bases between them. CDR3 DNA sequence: TGCGCCAGCAGCTTGGCGGGGCGGGGGCCCACCGGGGAGCTGTTTTTT. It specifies CASSLAGRGPTGELFF.

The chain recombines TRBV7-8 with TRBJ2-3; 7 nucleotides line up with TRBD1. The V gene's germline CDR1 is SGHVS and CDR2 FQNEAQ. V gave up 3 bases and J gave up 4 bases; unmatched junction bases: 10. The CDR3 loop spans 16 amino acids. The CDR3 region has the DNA TGTGCCAGCAGCTTGGTCGAGACAGGGCTATCAGATACGCAGTATTTT. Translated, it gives CASSLVETGLSDTQYF.

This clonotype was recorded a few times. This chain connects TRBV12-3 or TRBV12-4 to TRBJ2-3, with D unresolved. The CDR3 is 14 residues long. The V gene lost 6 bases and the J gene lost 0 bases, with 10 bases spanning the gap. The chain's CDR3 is CASRGGVSTDTQYF. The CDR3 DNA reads TGTGCCAGCAGAGGCGGCGTTAGCACAGATACGCAGTATTTT.

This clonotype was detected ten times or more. CDR3: CASSLAGRDRRMYEQYF. Written as DNA, the CDR3 is TGCGCCAGCAGCTTGGCGGGCAGGGACAGGAGGATGTACGAGCAGTACTTC. The V and J genes are TRBV5-1 and TRBJ2-7, with 8 bases identical to TRBD1. The CDR3 has 17 residues. Germline CDR1 SGHRS, CDR2 YFSETQ. Unmatched junction bases numbered 12, after V lost 0 bases and J lost 4 bases.

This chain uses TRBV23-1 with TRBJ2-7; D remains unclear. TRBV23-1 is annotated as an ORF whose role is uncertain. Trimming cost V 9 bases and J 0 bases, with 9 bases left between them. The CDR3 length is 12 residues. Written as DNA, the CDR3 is TGCGCCAGAGTCTACAGCTCCTACGAGCAGTACTTC. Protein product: CARVYSSYEQYF.

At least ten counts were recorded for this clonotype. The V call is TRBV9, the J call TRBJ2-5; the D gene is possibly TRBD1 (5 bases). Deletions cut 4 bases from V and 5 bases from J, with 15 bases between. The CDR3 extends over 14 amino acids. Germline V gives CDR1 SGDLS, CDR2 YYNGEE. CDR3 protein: CASSPDSQDETQYF. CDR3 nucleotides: TGTGCCAGCAGCCCCGACAGCCAAGACGAGACCCAGTACTTC. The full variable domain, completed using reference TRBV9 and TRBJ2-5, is DSGVTQTPKHLITATGQRVTLRCSPRSGDLSVYWYQQSLDQGLQFLIQYYNGEERAKGNILERFSAQQFPDLHSELNLSSLELGDSALYFCASSPDSQDETQYFGPGTRLLVL.

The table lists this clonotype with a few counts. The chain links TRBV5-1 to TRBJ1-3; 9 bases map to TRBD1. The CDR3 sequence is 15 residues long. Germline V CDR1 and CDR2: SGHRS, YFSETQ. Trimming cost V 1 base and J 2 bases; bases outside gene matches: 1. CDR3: CASSLNRGPGNTIYF. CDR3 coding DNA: TGCGCCAGCAGCTTGAACAGGGGGCCTGGAAACACCATATATTTT.

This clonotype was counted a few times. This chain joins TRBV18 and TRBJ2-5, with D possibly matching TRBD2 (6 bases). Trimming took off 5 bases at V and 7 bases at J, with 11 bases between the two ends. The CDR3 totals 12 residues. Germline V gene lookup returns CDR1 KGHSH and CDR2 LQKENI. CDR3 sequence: CASSRLGGTQYF. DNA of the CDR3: TGTGCCAGCTCAAGACTGGGGGGGACCCAGTACTTC.